The 10 T cell receptor beta chains below all came from one sample that was sequenced in a study of blood T cell repertoires in COVID-19. Profiling relied on immunoSEQ multiplex PCR, and the TCRdb table lists in-frame clones only, not all of them. Among under 250,000 clones listed, around 80% were seen once. Input material: PBMCs or T cells enriched from blood (not recorded which). These receptors originate from a man aged 25 to 40 with acute COVID-19.

V and J are TRBV11-2 and TRBJ1-2; D gene ambiguous. There are 12 residues in the CDR3. The germline gives CDR1 SGHAT, CDR2 FQNNGV. Trimming cost V 3 bases and J 8 bases, with 10 bases left between them. The CDR3 protein is CASSFMAQGYTF. The DNA for the CDR3 is TGTGCCAGCAGCTTTATGGCCCAAGGCTACACCTTC.

The chain has TRBV2 and TRBJ2-1; D possibly corresponds to TRBD1 (8 bases). V was trimmed by 7 bases and J by 5 bases, leaving 18 bases between them. Germline V gene lookup returns CDR1 SNHLY and CDR2 FYNNEI. The CDR3 covers 15 residues. The CDR3 loop reads CASNLQGGANNEQFF. In DNA, the CDR3 is TGTGCCAGCAACTTACAGGGGGGGGCAAACAATGAGCAGTTCTTC. The variable domain in full, with the rest retrieved from reference TRBV2 and TRBJ2-1, is EPEVTQTPSHQVTQMGQEVILRCVPISNHLYFYWYRQILGQKVEFLVSFYNNEISEKSEIFDDQFSVERPDGSNFTLKIRSTKLEDSAMYFCASNLQGGANNEQFFGPGTRLTVL.

This clone is labeled medium-sized. The V gene is TRBV29-1, the J gene TRBJ1-2; 11 bases map to TRBD1. The V gene's germline CDR1 is SQVTM and CDR2 ANQGSEA. The CDR3 is made up of 16 amino acids. V gave up 1 base and J gave up 0 bases; unmatched junction bases: 4. This CDR3 is CSVEGTGGFSNYGYTF. CDR3 in DNA: TGCAGCGTTGAAGGGACAGGGGGCTTTTCTAACTATGGCTACACCTTC.

The chain combines TRBV18 with TRBJ2-2; 8 bases are shared with TRBD2. V trimming: 6 bases; J trimming: 5 bases; junction bases outside the gene matches: 8. The CDR3 spans 15 residues. CDR1 is KGHSH and CDR2 is LQKENI in the germline V gene. The CDR3 protein is CASSRGAEETGELFF. The CDR3 DNA reads TGTGCCAGCTCGCGGGGGGCTGAGGAGACCGGGGAGCTGTTTTTT.

The rearrangement uses TRBV5-1 and TRBJ2-5; 10 bases are shared with TRBD1. Germline trimming cut 4 bases from V and 5 bases from J; bases unmatched to any gene: 11. Germline V CDR1 and CDR2: SGHRS, YFSETQ. This CDR3 comprises 16 residues. The DNA of the CDR3 is TGCGCCAGCAGCCCCCCGACAGGGGGCGCGTGGGAGACCCAGTACTTC. As protein: CASSPPTGGAWETQYF. Together with reference TRBV5-1 and TRBJ2-5, the CDR3 gives the full variable domain: KAGVTQTPRYLIKTRGQQVTLSCSPISGHRSVSWYQQTPGQGLQFLFEYFSETQRNKGNFPGRFSGRQFSNSRSEMNVSTLELGDSALYLCASSPPTGGAWETQYFGPGTRLLVL.

This rearrangement joins TRBV30 to TRBJ1-6; D is unclear. CDR1 and CDR2 (germline): GTSNPN, SVGIG (reference sequence). The CDR3 sequence is 16 residues long. The V end lost 8 bases, the J end lost 0 bases, and 17 bases lay between the germline ends. As DNA, the CDR3 is TGTGCCGCCATTGACCTGGGCGACTCCTATAATTCACCCCTCCACTTT. It encodes CAAIDLGDSYNSPLHF.

A single count supports this clone. The gene calls are TRBV30 and TRBJ2-6, with D possibly matching TRBD1 (6 bases). The CDR3 runs 16 residues. V dropped 3 bases and J dropped 2 bases, with 14 bases sitting between them. The germline gives CDR1 GTSNPN, CDR2 SVGIG (reference sequence). The CDR3 bases are TGTGCCTGGAGGCCCCAAGGGGGTACTGGGGCCAACGTCCTGACTTTC. This sequence encodes CAWRPQGGTGANVLTF.

The CDR3, as DNA: TGTGCCAGCAGCTCGGGGGGTGGTACAGATACGCAGTATTTT. This sequence encodes CASSSGGGTDTQYF. V is TRBV28 and J is TRBJ2-3; 7 nucleotides agree with TRBD2. The CDR3 has 14 amino acids. V was pared by 6 bases and J by 3 bases, with 6 bases of the junction left unmatched. CDR1 is MDHEN, CDR2 SYDVKM, per germline.

The chain couples TRBV6-5 to TRBJ2-1; TRBD2 is a possible D gene (6 bases). Germline CDR1 is MNHEY and CDR2 is SVGAGI. The CDR3 runs 13 residues. Between the trimmed V and J ends, which lost 6 bases and 12 bases, there was a span of 18 bases. The CDR3, as DNA: TGTGCCAGCAGCTCCGGGACTCCTGGGGGGCAGTTCTTC. This sequence encodes CASSSGTPGGQFF.

V is TRBV7-7 and J is TRBJ2-7; 9 bases line up with TRBD1. The V gene's germline CDR1 is SSHAT and CDR2 FNYEAQ (reference sequence). V lost 5 bases to trimming and J lost 4 bases; unmatched junction nucleotides: 3. The CDR3 loop spans 13 amino acids. The CDR3 here is CASSAGTGYEQYF. In DNA form, the CDR3 reads TGTGCCAGCAGCGCCGGGACAGGGTACGAGCAGTACTTC.